These 12 T cell receptor beta chains share one sample of origin, sequenced in a study of cytomegalovirus exposure and HLA in healthy donors. This PCR relied on a set of 60 Vbeta primers and 13 Jbeta primers. The data were produced by immunoSEQ multiplex PCR, yet TCRdb's version contains in-frame clones alone and is incomplete. Of 80,000 to 100,000 clones detected, about 85% appear once; the ten largest clones hold more than 3%. Sequenced material: PBMCs. These receptors were collected from a female donor in good health and CMV-seropositive.

This chain uses TRBV18 with TRBJ2-5; possibly TRBD2 for D (5 bases). The germline gives CDR1 KGHSH, CDR2 LQKENI. This CDR3 spans 15 amino acids. V was pared by 0 bases and J by 1 base, with 9 bases between. The CDR3 nucleotides are TGTGCCAGCTCACCACCGAGGAGGTTCCAAGAGACCCAGTACTTC. Translated: CASSPPRRFQETQYF.

The CDR3 loop is CASSPLPPGTVYGYTF. For the CDR3, the DNA is TGTGCCAGCAGTCCTCTTCCCCCAGGGACAGTCTATGGCTACACCTTC. The gene calls are TRBV27 and TRBJ1-2; 7 nucleotides align to TRBD1. Germline values: CDR1 MNHEY, CDR2 SMNVEV (reference sequence). The CDR3 totals 16 residues. V trimming: 5 bases; J trimming: 4 bases; junction bases outside the gene matches: 13.

V and J are TRBV7-2 and TRBJ2-7; TRBD2 might be the D (6 bases). Between the trimmed V and J ends, which lost 1 base and 2 bases, there was a span of 12 bases. The CDR3 length is 15 residues. Germline CDR1 SGHTA, CDR2 FQGNSA. The CDR3 protein is CASSLEPGRTYEQYF. DNA of the CDR3: TGTGCCAGCAGCTTAGAGCCAGGGAGGACCTACGAGCAGTACTTC.

Only one count was recorded for this clone. The chain combines TRBV12-2 with TRBJ2-7; the table's D call, TRBD2, has no DNA check behind it. TRBV12-2 is termed a pseudogene. The CDR3 totals 14 residues. In DNA form, the CDR3 reads TGTGCAAGTCGTTTAGGGGGAGACTCCTACGAGCAGTACTTC. It is translated as CASRLGGDSYEQYF.

V and J are TRBV19 and TRBJ1-5; D is perhaps TRBD1 (6 bases). This CDR3 contains 14 residues. V lost 5 bases and J lost 4, with 12 bases in between. CDR1 LNHDA and CDR2 SQIVND come from the germline V gene (reference sequence). The CDR3 region has the DNA TGTGCCAGTAGTGGAGGGGGAGGGAATCAGCCCCAGCATTTT. Its protein product is CASSGGGGNQPQHF.

The V call is TRBV9, the J call TRBJ1-2; no reliable D call. Germline CDR1 reads SGDLS; CDR2 reads YYNGEE. This CDR3 is 12 amino acids long. V lost 4 bases, J lost 1 base, and 5 bases lay in between. The CDR3 DNA is TGTGCCAGCAGCACACGTAACTATGGCTACACCTTC. This translates into CASSTRNYGYTF.

This clone was detected once. The chain recombines TRBV29-1 with TRBJ1-2; D may be TRBD1 (5 bases). Germline V CDR1 and CDR2: SQVTM, ANQGSEA. The length of the CDR3 is 13 residues. V was shortened by 4 bases and J by 8 bases, with 17 bases between the two germline ends. The CDR3 DNA is TGCAGCGTTGCATGGCAGGGAGGGAGCGGCTACACCTTC. Its protein is CSVAWQGGSGYTF.

In this sample, this clone turned up once. The chain joins TRBV6-1 to TRBJ2-7; D not certain. CDR1 is MNHNS and CDR2 is SASEGT in the germline V gene. V was shortened by 3 bases and J by 3 bases, with 9 bases between the two germline ends. CDR3 length: 13 residues. The CDR3: CASSDPSVYEQYF. CDR3 in DNA: TGTGCCAGCAGTGATCCCTCAGTCTACGAGCAGTACTTC.

The J gene is TRBJ2-2, the V gene TRBV25-1; a possible D gene is TRBD2 (6 bases). The V end lost 3 bases, the J end lost 5 bases, and 16 bases lay between the germline ends. The CDR3 has 16 residues. The germline V gene has CDR1 MGHDK and CDR2 SYGVNS. CDR3 in amino acids: CASSDPSGTGTGELFF. The DNA for the CDR3 is TGTGCCAGCAGTGACCCCTCCGGGACTGGAACCGGGGAGCTGTTTTTT.

This chain uses TRBV29-1 with TRBJ2-6; 7 bases align to TRBD1. After removal of 8 bases from V and 2 bases from J, the junction contained 9 bases not matched to a gene. The V gene's germline CDR1 is SQVTM and CDR2 ANQGSEA. The CDR3 is made up of 15 amino acids. The CDR3 reads CSTFPTGPGANVLTF. The CDR3 nucleotides are TGCAGCACCTTCCCGACAGGGCCTGGGGCCAACGTCCTGACTTTC.

The V gene is TRBV9, the J gene TRBJ2-6; D unclear. CDR3 length: 16 residues. The germline V and J ends were trimmed by 4 bases and 4 bases, with 15 bases remaining between them. The germline gives CDR1 SGDLS, CDR2 YYNGEE. As DNA, the CDR3 is TGTGCCAGCAGCCCCCAGGTGGGTTTCGGGGCCAACGTCCTGACTTTC. Its protein is CASSPQVGFGANVLTF.

The rearrangement uses TRBV5-1 and TRBJ2-3; no clear D. The CDR3 spans 15 residues. V gave up 2 bases and J gave up 0 bases, with 10 bases separating them. Germline assignment: CDR1 SGHRS and CDR2 YFSETQ. CDR3 sequence reads: CASSFSNPSTDTQYF. The CDR3 coding sequence is TGCGCCAGCAGCTTTAGTAATCCTAGCACAGATACGCAGTATTTT.